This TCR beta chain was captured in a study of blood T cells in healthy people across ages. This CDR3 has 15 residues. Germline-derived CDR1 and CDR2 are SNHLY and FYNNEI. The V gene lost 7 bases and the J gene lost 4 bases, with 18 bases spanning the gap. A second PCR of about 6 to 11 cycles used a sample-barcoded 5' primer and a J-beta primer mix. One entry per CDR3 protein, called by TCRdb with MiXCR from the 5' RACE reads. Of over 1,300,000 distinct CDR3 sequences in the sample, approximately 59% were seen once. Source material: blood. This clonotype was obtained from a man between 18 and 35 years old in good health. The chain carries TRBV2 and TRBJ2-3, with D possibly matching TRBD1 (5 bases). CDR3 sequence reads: CASKIGILGADTQYF. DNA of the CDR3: TGTGCCAGCAAGATAGGGATCCTAGGGGCAGATACGCAGTATTTT.